This T cell receptor (beta chain) was profiled in a study of cytomegalovirus exposure and HLA in healthy donors. Study conclusions and caveats: V- and J-gene trimming in TCR beta was tied to a missense DCLRE1C variant by an analysis performed later.

In the PCR, 60 Vbeta and 13 Jbeta primers were used. The table came from immunoSEQ multiplex PCR; TCRdb's copy has only in-frame clones and leaves some out. The profile shows 150,000 or so clones, about 85% of them singletons. Germline CDR1 reads SGHRS; CDR2 reads YFSETQ. The V end was cut by 3 bases, the J end by 2 bases, with 11 bases between. The CDR3 consists of 14 residues. Remarks on this clone: Its antigen is not identified.

The chain links TRBV5-1 to TRBJ1-2; D might be TRBD1 (6 bases). This sequence was found in a woman aged 45-65 years in good health and CMV-seropositive. The sequenced sample consisted of PBMCs. In DNA, the CDR3 is TGCGCCAGCAGCTCACAGGGTATCAACTATGGCTACACCTTC. It yields the protein CASSSQGINYGYTF.